The clone carrying this T cell receptor (beta chain) was seen ten or more times. The sample comes from a study of T cells after yellow fever vaccination. TCRdb re-called the 5' RACE reads with MiXCR, one entry per CDR3 protein. The table includes approximately 300,000 distinct CDR3 sequences, around 6.8% detected once. V shed 5 bases and J shed 0 bases, with 17 bases lying between them. CDR3 length: 16 amino acids. This specimen was PBMCs, taken roughly seven weeks after the first yellow fever vaccination. The V gene is TRBV12-3 or TRBV12-4, the J gene TRBJ2-7; D may correspond to TRBD1 or TRBD2 (5 bases each). The sequence came from a man younger than 35 who received the YFV17D yellow fever vaccine. CDR3 sequence: CASSPYPGASSYEQYF. DNA of the CDR3: TGTGCCAGCAGTCCCTACCCCGGGGCTAGCTCCTACGAGCAGTACTTC.